These T cell receptor beta chains were read from a single sample in a study of CD8+CD57+ T cells in acquired aplastic anemia. TCRdb re-analysed the reads in MiXCR, keeping a single row per CDR3 protein. The sample includes about 420,000 distinct CDR3 sequences, 65% to 80% seen only once; the top ten take 3.5% to 4.5%. Sequencing was performed on sorted CD4+, CD8+, or CD8+CD57+ T cells (not recorded which) from PBMCs. The origin of the receptors is a human donor in good health, serving as a control. Each CDR3 is given with its conserved first and last residue. Fields, in order: CDR3 length, J gene, V gene, CDR3 protein.

length: 11
J: TRBJ1-1
V: TRBV6-6
CDR3: CASSSDVEAFF

length: 15
J: TRBJ1-1
V: TRBV19
CDR3: CASSIDREVRTEAFF

length: 14
J: TRBJ1-5
V: TRBV15
CDR3: CATSTGTYHQPQHF

length: 15
J: TRBJ2-1
V: TRBV10-3
CDR3: CAIGGQGSSYNEQFF

length: 15
J: TRBJ1-2
V: TRBV19
CDR3: CASSIDLDRVYGYTF

length: 15
J: TRBJ1-2
V: TRBV7-4
CDR3: CASSPRVSSTSGQTF

length: 13
J: TRBJ2-5
V: TRBV5-1
CDR3: CASNQGGGGIQYF

length: 14
J: TRBJ1-6
V: TRBV7-2
CDR3: CASSQATSDTTDHF

length: 15
J: TRBJ1-3
V: TRBV15
CDR3: CATSTNRGSGNTIYF

length: 14
J: TRBJ1-2
V: TRBV12-3/TRBV12-4
CDR3: CASNTGLINYGYTF

length: 16
J: TRBJ2-7
V: TRBV7-9
CDR3: CASSVGPGQGSYVQYF

length: 15
J: TRBJ2-7
V: TRBV24-1
CDR3: CASSAGKDPAGEQYF

length: 17
J: TRBJ1-5
V: TRBV7-9
CDR3: CASSLGGRAVSNQPQHF

length: 17
J: TRBJ2-7
V: TRBV20-1
CDR3: CSARDRPSSGGGYEQYF

length: 14
J: TRBJ1-1
V: TRBV20-1
CDR3: CSARPGTGAHEAFF

length: 16
J: TRBJ2-5
V: TRBV7-7
CDR3: CASSQDMAGGGETQYF

length: 16
J: TRBJ2-2
V: TRBV24-1
CDR3: CATSSLAGTNTGELFF

length: 12
J: TRBJ1-1
V: TRBV20-1
CDR3: CSAQRITYEAFF

length: 14
J: TRBJ2-1
V: TRBV20-1
CDR3: CSAGTSAAYNEQFF

length: 13
J: TRBJ2-3
V: TRBV6-4
CDR3: CASSRGQSDTQYF

length: 14
J: TRBJ1-4
V: TRBV12-3/TRBV12-4
CDR3: CASRTRDREEKLFF

length: 13
J: TRBJ2-7
V: TRBV6-5
CDR3: CATGRGQGDEQYF

length: 15
J: TRBJ2-7
V: TRBV5-1
CDR3: CASSLRNGTSYEQYF

length: 14
J: TRBJ2-7
V: TRBV7-2
CDR3: CASRQGTGTYEQYF

length: 14
J: TRBJ1-1
V: TRBV7-2
CDR3: CASSLDRENTEAFF

length: 11
J: TRBJ1-4
V: TRBV29-1
CDR3: CSLYASEKLFF

length: 12
J: TRBJ2-7
V: TRBV20-1
CDR3: CSVGTGADEQYF

length: 15
J: TRBJ1-2
V: TRBV2
CDR3: CASSVWGTANYGHTF

length: 13
J: TRBJ2-3
V: TRBV20-1
CDR3: CSARVAGADTQYF

length: 13
J: TRBJ1-1
V: TRBV20-1
CDR3: CSAIARVNTEAFF

length: 13
J: TRBJ1-4
V: TRBV2
CDR3: CASPTGGWEKLFF

length: 16
J: TRBJ1-1
V: TRBV20-1
CDR3: CSARGLRASVNTEAFF

length: 12
J: TRBJ2-3
V: TRBV7-2
CDR3: CASSLAAQPQYF